The next 30 T cell receptor beta chains were all read from a single sample in a study of blood T cell repertoires in COVID-19. Sequencing was performed with immunoSEQ multiplex PCR; in TCRdb, only in-frame clones are kept and a portion is missing. The table shows around 42,000 clones, with more than 75% occurring only once. Material: peripheral blood. These receptors came from a human donor in a cohort sampled during active COVID-19.

The V gene is TRBV2, the J gene TRBJ2-3; possibly TRBD2 for D (5 bases). The CDR3 consists of 13 residues. V was pared by 5 bases and J by 0 bases, with 6 bases between. Per germline, CDR1 SNHLY and CDR2 FYNNEI. The CDR3, as DNA: TGTGCCAGCAGTAGGGAGAGCACAGATACGCAGTATTTT. This codes for CASSRESTDTQYF.

V gene TRBV30 combines with J gene TRBJ1-5, with D perhaps TRBD1 (5 bases). Germline V lookup: CDR1 GTSNPN, CDR2 SVGIG (reference sequence). The CDR3 covers 18 residues. V was shortened by 3 bases and J by 0 bases, with 21 bases between the two germline ends. The CDR3 region is CAWSAGGSPRNSNQPQHF. In DNA form, the CDR3 reads TGTGCCTGGAGCGCTGGGGGGTCCCCCAGAAATAGCAATCAGCCCCAGCATTTT.

V gene TRBV5-1 combines with J gene TRBJ1-2; 7 bases are a match to TRBD1. Trimming at V came to 0 bases and at J to 4 bases, leaving 6 bases not matched to a gene. The CDR3 runs 15 residues. The V gene's germline CDR1 is SGHRS and CDR2 YFSETQ. The CDR3 here is CASSLVEGATYGYTF. The CDR3 DNA is TGCGCCAGCAGCTTGGTGGAGGGGGCAACCTATGGCTACACCTTC.

In its sample, this clone ranks as medium-sized (0.01 to 0.1%). The V gene is TRBV6-4, the J gene TRBJ2-3, with 7 bases that match TRBD1. Germline V gene sequence: CDR1 MRHNA, CDR2 SNTAGT. The CDR3 has 15 residues. J gave up 3 bases and V 0 bases, and 3 bases lay outside the gene matches. The CDR3 nucleotides read TGTGCCAGCAGTGACTCAGGGGGCGGGACAGATACGCAGTATTTT. Amino acids: CASSDSGGGTDTQYF.

This chain joins TRBV9 and TRBJ2-3, with 8 nucleotides matching TRBD2. CDR1 and CDR2 from the germline V gene are SGDLS and YYNGEE. Unmatched junction bases numbered 5, after V lost 0 bases and J lost 5 bases. This CDR3 has 15 amino acids. The CDR3 protein is CASSVAGGPGDTQYF. The CDR3 region has the DNA TGTGCCAGCAGCGTAGCGGGAGGGCCTGGAGATACGCAGTATTTT.

This sequence joins TRBV9 and TRBJ2-2, with D unclear. V was trimmed by 0 bases and J by 1 base, leaving 7 bases between them. The CDR3 contains 15 residues. Germline V CDR1 and CDR2: SGDLS, YYNGEE. The CDR3 reads CASSVGHGNTGELFF. Written as DNA, the CDR3 is TGTGCCAGCAGCGTAGGCCACGGGAACACCGGGGAGCTGTTTTTT. The variable domain in full, completed from reference TRBV9 and TRBJ2-2, reads DSGVTQTPKHLITATGQRVTLRCSPRSGDLSVYWYQQSLDQGLQFLIQYYNGEERAKGNILERFSAQQFPDLHSELNLSSLELGDSALYFCASSVGHGNTGELFFGEGSRLTVL.

DNA of the CDR3: TGTGCCAGCAGTACCGACAGGGGAAGGACTCTGGGGGCCAACGTCCTGACTTTC. The encoded protein is CASSTDRGRTLGANVLTF. This rearrangement joins TRBV27 to TRBJ2-6, with 8 bases aligning to TRBD1. Trimming at V came to 5 bases and at J to 4 bases, leaving 13 bases not matched to a gene. Germline V gene lookup returns CDR1 MNHEY and CDR2 SMNVEV (reference sequence). The CDR3 runs to 18 residues.

This sequence joins TRBV6-5 and TRBJ1-6; D is uncertain. Germline loops: CDR1 MNHEY, CDR2 SVGAGI. Trimming removed 8 bases from V and 7 bases from J, with 9 bases in between. The CDR3 is 12 residues long. The CDR3 loop reads CASGRGNSPLHF. In DNA form, the CDR3 reads TGTGCCAGCGGCCGGGGAAATTCACCCCTCCACTTT.

Written as DNA, the CDR3 is TGTGCCAGCAGACCCGCCGGAGGTGCCGGGGAGCTGTTTTTT. This sequence encodes CASRPAGGAGELFF. The chain carries TRBV27 and TRBJ2-2, with D maybe TRBD2 (5 bases). The CDR3 has 14 amino acids. Germline values: CDR1 MNHEY, CDR2 SMNVEV (reference sequence). Trimming cost V 6 bases and J 6 bases, with 14 bases left between them.

This clone was detected only a few times. The J gene is TRBJ1-6, the V gene TRBV9, with 7 bases identical to TRBD1. There are 17 residues in the CDR3. CDR1 is SGDLS, CDR2 YYNGEE, per germline. V shed 4 bases, J shed 0 bases, and the junction held 7 bases outside the gene matches. The CDR3 nucleotides read TGTGCCAGCAGCACCTCAGGGGGAGTCTCCTATAATTCACCCCTCCACTTT. This gives the protein CASSTSGGVSYNSPLHF.

The rearrangement uses TRBV24-1 and TRBJ2-4; D is possibly TRBD2 (6 bases). Trimming cost V 4 bases and J 2 bases, with 8 bases left between them. Germline loops: CDR1 KGHDR, CDR2 SFDVKD. The CDR3 totals 14 residues. The chain's CDR3 is CATSDGGTKNIQYF. In nucleotides, the CDR3 is TGTGCCACCAGTGACGGGGGTACCAAAAACATTCAGTACTTC.

This clone showed up just once. The rearrangement uses TRBV7-8 and TRBJ1-2; the D gene is possibly TRBD1 (5 bases). This CDR3 region has 16 residues. V gave up 1 base and J gave up 4 bases, with 16 bases separating them. Germline V gene data show CDR1 as SGHVS and CDR2 as FQNEAQ. Here the CDR3 reads CASSLEDTGRIYGYTF. The CDR3 nucleotides read TGTGCCAGCAGCTTAGAAGATACAGGAAGAATCTATGGCTACACCTTC.

The chain uses TRBV5-1 and TRBJ2-1; TRBD1 might be the D (6 bases). Germline values: CDR1 SGHRS, CDR2 YFSETQ. V lost 4 bases and J lost 5, with 16 bases in between. This CDR3 spans 15 amino acids. The CDR3 region is CASSRQAVVNNEQFF. Here the CDR3 DNA reads TGCGCCAGCAGCCGACAGGCGGTCGTTAACAATGAGCAGTTCTTC.

Only one count was recorded for this clone. The rearrangement uses TRBV7-9 and TRBJ2-7; 9 positions match TRBD1. The V and J ends lost 1 base and 2 bases, in that order; junction bases with no gene match: 3. Germline V CDR1 and CDR2: SEHNR, FQNEAQ (reference sequence). The CDR3 covers 15 residues. As DNA, the CDR3 is TGTGCCAGCAGCTTAGGGGGGACAGGGACCTACGAGCAGTACTTC. It encodes CASSLGGTGTYEQYF.

The chain recombines TRBV28 with TRBJ1-1, with a possible D match to TRBD1 (5 bases). The CDR3 runs to 16 residues. Germline-derived CDR1 and CDR2 are MDHEN and SYDVKM. V gave up 5 bases and J gave up 2 bases, with 18 bases separating them. The CDR3 reads CASSKPVRQINTEAFF. The CDR3 region has the DNA TGTGCCAGCAGTAAACCCGTTCGACAGATAAACACTGAAGCTTTCTTT.

The rearrangement joins TRBV3-1 (or the pseudogene TRBV3-2) to TRBJ2-3; D call uncertain. The CDR3 totals 13 residues. CDR1 is LGHDT and CDR2 is YNNKEL in the germline V gene (reference sequence). The V end lost 1 base, the J end lost 0 bases, and 2 bases lay between the germline ends. The CDR3 DNA reads TGTGCCAGCAGCCAAGCTAGCACAGATACGCAGTATTTT. Its protein product is CASSQASTDTQYF.

The chain couples TRBV27 to TRBJ2-7, with D perhaps matching TRBD1 (6 bases). Germline values: CDR1 MNHEY, CDR2 SMNVEV (reference sequence). The V end was cut by 7 bases, the J end by 3 bases, with 22 bases between. CDR3 length: 16 amino acids. The CDR3 loop reads CASNPGGTGALYEQYF. The CDR3 DNA reads TGTGCCAGCAACCCTGGGGGCACCGGGGCCCTCTACGAGCAGTACTTC.

As for this clone: At one of its ends the junction is not consistent with the germline gene, which may arise from a read error. The chain combines TRBV6-1 with TRBJ2-1; TRBD2 aligns across 12 bases. This CDR3 has 14 residues. Germline loops: CDR1 MNHNS, CDR2 SASEGT. For the CDR3, the DNA is TGTGCCAGCAGTGAAGCGTCGACTAGCGGGAGTCTGCTCTTC. Its protein is CASSEASTSGSLLF.

This clone has a single count. This chain links TRBV28 with TRBJ2-7; 10 bases match TRBD2. V was pared by 7 bases and J by 4 bases, with 4 bases of the junction left unmatched. Germline loops: CDR1 MDHEN, CDR2 SYDVKM. The CDR3 length is 13 residues. CDR3 bases: TGTGCCAGCACGTCTAGCGGGAGTTACGAGCAGTACTTC. Translated, it gives CASTSSGSYEQYF.

This chain links TRBV6-1 with TRBJ1-5; 8 positions agree with TRBD1. V trimming: 4 bases; J trimming: 2 bases; junction bases outside the gene matches: 10. CDR1 and CDR2 from the germline V gene are MNHNS and SASEGT. This CDR3 has 17 residues. The DNA for the CDR3 is TGTGCCAGCAGTGCCGGGACAGGTGCGCCGGGCAATCAGCCCCAGCATTTT. Encoded protein: CASSAGTGAPGNQPQHF.

The gene calls are TRBV5-6 and TRBJ2-7; 9 bases agree with TRBD2. The CDR3 consists of 15 residues. V was clipped by 7 bases and J by 1 base; unmatched bases: 9. Germline V CDR1 and CDR2: SGHDT, YYEEEE. The CDR3 sequence: CASYISGSQSYEQYF. The CDR3 DNA is TGTGCCAGCTATATTAGCGGGAGTCAGTCCTACGAGCAGTACTTC.

The rearrangement uses TRBV28 and TRBJ2-7; 14 nucleotides align to TRBD2. The V gene's germline CDR1 is MDHEN and CDR2 SYDVKM. This CDR3 spans 15 amino acids. The V segment lost 6 bases and the J segment 4 bases; nucleotides outside the gene matches: 5. CDR3 nucleotide sequence: TGTGCCAGCAGGACTAGCGGGAGGGCGCGGTACGAGCAGTACTTC. Amino acid sequence: CASRTSGRARYEQYF.

Only one count was recorded for this clone. The chain combines TRBV11-2 with TRBJ2-1; 7 nucleotides match TRBD2. The CDR3 is 17 residues long. Germline V gene data show CDR1 as SGHAT and CDR2 as FQNNGV. Unmatched junction bases numbered 9, after V lost 1 base and J lost 3 bases. CDR3 nucleotides: TGTGCCAGCAGCTTAGGGCCCCGGGGGGACCGCTACAATGAGCAGTTCTTC. This encodes CASSLGPRGDRYNEQFF.

The chain couples TRBV5-4 to TRBJ2-3, with 9 positions matching TRBD2. CDR1 is SGHNT, CDR2 YYREEE, per germline (reference sequence). Trimming at V came to 0 bases and at J to 0 bases, leaving 8 bases not matched to a gene. This CDR3 region has 18 residues. CDR3 nucleotide sequence: TGTGCCAGCAGCTTGGGGCGCGGGAGGGCCTCTAGCACAGATACGCAGTATTTT. It translates to CASSLGRGRASSTDTQYF. Using reference TRBV5-4 and TRBJ2-3 for the parts outside the CDR3, the full variable domain is ETGVTQSPTHLIKTRGQQVTLRCSSQSGHNTVSWYQQALGQGPQFIFQYYREEENGRGNFPPRFSGLQFPNYSSELNVNALELDDSALYLCASSLGRGRASSTDTQYFGPGTRLTVL.

The CDR3 region is CASSLGGGTVDEQYF. The CDR3 nucleotides are TGCGCCAGCAGCTTGGGGGGTGGGACAGTGGACGAGCAGTACTTC. This chain connects TRBV5-1 to TRBJ2-7; the match to TRBD1 covers 7 bases. Germline V gene data show CDR1 as SGHRS and CDR2 as YFSETQ. Germline trimming cut 0 bases from V and 5 bases from J; bases unmatched to any gene: 8. CDR3 size: 15 residues.

The chain has TRBV10-3 and TRBJ2-1; 14 positions match TRBD2. V was clipped by 7 bases and J by 8 bases; unmatched bases: 4. Germline V gives CDR1 ENHRY, CDR2 SYGVKD. The length of the CDR3 is 14 residues. CDR3 residues: CAIKGLAGVDEQFF. The CDR3 DNA reads TGTGCCATCAAGGGACTAGCGGGAGTAGATGAGCAGTTCTTC.

V gene TRBV6-2 or TRBV6-3 combines with J gene TRBJ1-6, with D hard to call. CDR1 and CDR2 (germline): MNHEY, SVGEGT. The CDR3 has 15 residues. Between the trimmed V and J ends, which lost 5 bases and 5 bases, there was a span of 13 bases. This CDR3 reads CASSLLDGNNSPLHF. CDR3 bases: TGTGCCAGCAGTCTCCTTGACGGGAATAATTCACCCCTCCACTTT.

This rearrangement joins TRBV19 to TRBJ1-1; tentative D call: TRBD1 (5 bases). Looked up from germline, CDR1 is LNHDA and CDR2 is SQIVND (reference sequence). This CDR3 has 15 residues. V was trimmed by 0 bases and J by 7 bases, leaving 15 bases between them. CDR3 loop: CASSIDLGARNEAFF. The CDR3 coding sequence is TGTGCCAGTAGTATAGATCTAGGGGCGCGGAATGAAGCTTTCTTT.

The chain links TRBV25-1 to TRBJ2-5, with D possibly being TRBD2 (5 bases). In germline, CDR1 is MGHDK, CDR2 SYGVNS. The ends were cut back, 4 bases at V and 7 bases at J, with 16 bases in the middle. The CDR3 has 14 residues. CDR3 region: CASSADQNEGTQYF. The CDR3, as DNA: TGTGCCAGCAGTGCGGACCAAAACGAGGGGACCCAGTACTTC. Filled out from reference TRBV25-1 and TRBJ2-5, the complete variable domain reads EADIYQTPRYLVIGTGKKITLECSQTMGHDKMYWYQQDPGMELHLIHYSYGVNSTEKGDLSSESTVSRIRTEHFPLTLESARPSHTSQYLCASSADQNEGTQYFGPGTRLLVL.

The chain couples TRBV15 to TRBJ2-2; D is ambiguous. Trimming pared 5 bases from V and 1 base from J, leaving 8 bases between. CDR3 length: 14 amino acids. CDR1 LNHNV and CDR2 YYDKDF come from the germline V gene (reference sequence). The CDR3 sequence: CATSERVNTGELFF. The CDR3 DNA sequence: TGTGCCACCAGCGAGCGAGTGAACACCGGGGAGCTGTTTTTT. Using reference TRBV15 and TRBJ2-2 for the parts outside the CDR3, the full variable domain is DAMVIQNPRYQVTQFGKPVTLSCSQTLNHNVMYWYQQKSSQAPKLLFHYYDKDFNNEADTPDNFQSRRPNTSFCFLDIRSPGLGDTAMYLCATSERVNTGELFFGEGSRLTVL.